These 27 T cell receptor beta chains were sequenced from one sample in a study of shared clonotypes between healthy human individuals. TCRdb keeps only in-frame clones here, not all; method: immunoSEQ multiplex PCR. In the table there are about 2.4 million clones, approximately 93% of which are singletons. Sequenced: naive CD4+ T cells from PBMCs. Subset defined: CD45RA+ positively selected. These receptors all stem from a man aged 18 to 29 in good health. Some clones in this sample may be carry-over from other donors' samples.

The CDR3, as DNA: TGTGCCAGCAGTGGGTGGGCATTTATGAACACTGAAGCTTTCTTT. Its protein is CASSGWAFMNTEAFF. The chain employs TRBV28 and TRBJ1-1, with D hard to call. The germline V gene encodes CDR1 MDHEN and CDR2 SYDVKM. The CDR3 is 15 amino acids. V was pared by 5 bases and J by 0 bases, with 13 bases between.

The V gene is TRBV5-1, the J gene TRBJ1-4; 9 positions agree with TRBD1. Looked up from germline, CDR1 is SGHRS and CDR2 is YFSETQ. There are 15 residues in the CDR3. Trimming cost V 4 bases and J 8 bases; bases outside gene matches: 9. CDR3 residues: CASSATGGDGEKLFF. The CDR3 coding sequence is TGCGCCAGCAGCGCAACAGGGGGCGATGGGGAAAAACTGTTTTTT.

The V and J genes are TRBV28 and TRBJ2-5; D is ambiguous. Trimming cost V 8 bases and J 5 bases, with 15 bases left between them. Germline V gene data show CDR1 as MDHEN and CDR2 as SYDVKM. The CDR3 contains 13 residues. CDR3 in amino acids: CASQEYSRETQYF. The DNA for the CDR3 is TGTGCCAGCCAGGAATACAGCCGGGAGACCCAGTACTTC.

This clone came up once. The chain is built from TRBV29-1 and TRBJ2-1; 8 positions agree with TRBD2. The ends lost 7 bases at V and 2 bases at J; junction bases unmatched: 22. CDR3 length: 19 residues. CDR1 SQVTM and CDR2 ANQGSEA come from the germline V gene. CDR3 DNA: TGCAGCGCAGTGGACAGCAGGGTAGGAGCGGGAGCAACCTACAATGAGCAGTTCTTC. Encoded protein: CSAVDSRVGAGATYNEQFF.

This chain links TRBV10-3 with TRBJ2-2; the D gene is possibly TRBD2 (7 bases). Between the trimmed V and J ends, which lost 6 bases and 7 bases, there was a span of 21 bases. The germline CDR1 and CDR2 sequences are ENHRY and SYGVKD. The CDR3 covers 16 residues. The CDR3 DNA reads TGTGCCATCAGGGCCCTAAGGGGGGGCGAAGGCGGGGAGCTGTTTTTT. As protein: CAIRALRGGEGGELFF.

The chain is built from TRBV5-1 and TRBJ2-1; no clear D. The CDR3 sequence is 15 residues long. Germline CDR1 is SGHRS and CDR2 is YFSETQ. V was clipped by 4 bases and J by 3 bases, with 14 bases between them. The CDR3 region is CASSPVALDYNEQFF. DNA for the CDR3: TGCGCCAGCAGCCCCGTGGCCCTAGACTACAATGAGCAGTTCTTC. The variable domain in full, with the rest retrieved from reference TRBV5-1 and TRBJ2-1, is KAGVTQTPRYLIKTRGQQVTLSCSPISGHRSVSWYQQTPGQGLQFLFEYFSETQRNKGNFPGRFSGRQFSNSRSEMNVSTLELGDSALYLCASSPVALDYNEQFFGPGTRLTVL.

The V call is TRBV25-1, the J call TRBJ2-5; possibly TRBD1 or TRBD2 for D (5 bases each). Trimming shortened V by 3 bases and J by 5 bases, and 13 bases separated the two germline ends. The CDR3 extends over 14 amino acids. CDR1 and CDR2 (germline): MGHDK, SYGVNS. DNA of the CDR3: TGTGCCAGCAGTGATGCTGGGACCCGGGAGACCCAGTACTTC. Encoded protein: CASSDAGTRETQYF.

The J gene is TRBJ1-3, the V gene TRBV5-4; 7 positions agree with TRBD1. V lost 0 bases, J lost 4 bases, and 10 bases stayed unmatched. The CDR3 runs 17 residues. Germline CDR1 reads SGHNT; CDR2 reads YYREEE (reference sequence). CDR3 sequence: CASSLGQRQGGGNTIYF. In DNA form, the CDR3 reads TGTGCCAGCAGCTTGGGCCAGCGACAGGGAGGGGGAAACACCATATATTTT. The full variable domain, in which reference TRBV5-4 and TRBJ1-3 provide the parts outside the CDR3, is ETGVTQSPTHLIKTRGQQVTLRCSSQSGHNTVSWYQQALGQGPQFIFQYYREEENGRGNFPPRFSGLQFPNYSSELNVNALELDDSALYLCASSLGQRQGGGNTIYFGEGSWLTVV.

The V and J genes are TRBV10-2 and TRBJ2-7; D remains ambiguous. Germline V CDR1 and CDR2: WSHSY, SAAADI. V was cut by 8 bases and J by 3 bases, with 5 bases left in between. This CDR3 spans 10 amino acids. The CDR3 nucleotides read TGCGCCAGCGGAAACTACGAGCAGTACTTC. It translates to CASGNYEQYF.

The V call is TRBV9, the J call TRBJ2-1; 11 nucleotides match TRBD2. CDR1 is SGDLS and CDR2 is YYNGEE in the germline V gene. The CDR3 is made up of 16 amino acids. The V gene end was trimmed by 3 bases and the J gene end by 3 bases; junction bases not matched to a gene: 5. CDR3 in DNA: TGTGCCAGCAGCGGGGATAGCGGGAGGGGCTACAATGAGCAGTTCTTC. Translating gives CASSGDSGRGYNEQFF. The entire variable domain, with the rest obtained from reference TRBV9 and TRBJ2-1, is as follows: DSGVTQTPKHLITATGQRVTLRCSPRSGDLSVYWYQQSLDQGLQFLIQYYNGEERAKGNILERFSAQQFPDLHSELNLSSLELGDSALYFCASSGDSGRGYNEQFFGPGTRLTVL.

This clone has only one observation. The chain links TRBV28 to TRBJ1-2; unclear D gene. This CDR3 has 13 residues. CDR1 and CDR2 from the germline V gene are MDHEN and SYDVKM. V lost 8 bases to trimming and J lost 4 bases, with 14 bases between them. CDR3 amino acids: CASSSKLGYGYTF. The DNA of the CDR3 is TGTGCCAGCTCCTCTAAGCTTGGCTATGGCTACACCTTC.

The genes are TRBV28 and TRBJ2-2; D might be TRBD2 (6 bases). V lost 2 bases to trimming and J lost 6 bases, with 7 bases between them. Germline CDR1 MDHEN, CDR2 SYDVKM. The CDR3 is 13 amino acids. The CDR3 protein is CASSLKRAGELFF. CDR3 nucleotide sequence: TGTGCCAGCAGTTTAAAGCGGGCCGGGGAGCTGTTTTTT. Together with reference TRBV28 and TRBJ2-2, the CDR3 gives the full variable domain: DVKVTQSSRYLVKRTGEKVFLECVQDMDHENMFWYRQDPGLGLRLIYFSYDVKMKEKGDIPEGYSVSREKKERFSLILESASTNQTSMYLCASSLKRAGELFFGEGSRLTVL.

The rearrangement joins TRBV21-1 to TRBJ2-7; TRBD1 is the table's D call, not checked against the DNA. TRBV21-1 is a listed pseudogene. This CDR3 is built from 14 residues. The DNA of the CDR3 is TGTGCCAGCACCAGGGGGACAGGGAACTACGAGCAGTACTTC. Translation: CASTRGTGNYEQYF.

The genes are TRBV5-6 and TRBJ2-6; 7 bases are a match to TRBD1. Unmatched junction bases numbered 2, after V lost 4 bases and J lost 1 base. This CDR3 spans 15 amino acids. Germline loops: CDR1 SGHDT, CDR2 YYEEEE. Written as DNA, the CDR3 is TGTGCCAGCAGCCCGACAGGGTCTGGGGCCAACGTCCTGACTTTC. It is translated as CASSPTGSGANVLTF.

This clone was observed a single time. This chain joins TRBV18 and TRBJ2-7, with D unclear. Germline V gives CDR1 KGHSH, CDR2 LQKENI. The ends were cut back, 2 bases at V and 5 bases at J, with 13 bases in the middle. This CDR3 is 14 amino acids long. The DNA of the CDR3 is TGTGCCAGCTCACCAGTTGGGAAAAACGACGAGCAGTACTTC. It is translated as CASSPVGKNDEQYF. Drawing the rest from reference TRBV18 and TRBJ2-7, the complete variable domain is NAGVMQNPRHLVRRRGQEARLRCSPMKGHSHVYWYRQLPEEGLKFMVYLQKENIIDESGMPKERFSAEFPKEGPSILRIQQVVRGDSAAYFCASSPVGKNDEQYFGPGTRLTVT.

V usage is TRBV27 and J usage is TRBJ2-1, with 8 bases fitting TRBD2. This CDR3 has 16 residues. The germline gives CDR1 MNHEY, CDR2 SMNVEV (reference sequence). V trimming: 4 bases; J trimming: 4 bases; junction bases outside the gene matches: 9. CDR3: CASSSHTLAGYNEQFF. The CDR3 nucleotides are TGTGCCAGCAGTTCCCACACCTTAGCGGGGTACAATGAGCAGTTCTTC.

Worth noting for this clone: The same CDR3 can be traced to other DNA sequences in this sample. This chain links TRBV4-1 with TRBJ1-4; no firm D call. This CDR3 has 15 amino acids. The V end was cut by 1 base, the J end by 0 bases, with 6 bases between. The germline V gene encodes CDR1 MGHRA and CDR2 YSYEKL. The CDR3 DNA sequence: TGCGCCAGCAGCCAAGTAGCCGCAACTAATGAAAAACTGTTTTTT. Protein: CASSQVAATNEKLFF.

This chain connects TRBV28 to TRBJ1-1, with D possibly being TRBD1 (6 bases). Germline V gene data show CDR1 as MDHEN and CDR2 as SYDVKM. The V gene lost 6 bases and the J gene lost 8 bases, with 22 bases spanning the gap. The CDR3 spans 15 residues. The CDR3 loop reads CASSPTGTTHQEAFF. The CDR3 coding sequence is TGTGCCAGCAGCCCAACAGGGACAACGCACCAGGAAGCTTTCTTT.

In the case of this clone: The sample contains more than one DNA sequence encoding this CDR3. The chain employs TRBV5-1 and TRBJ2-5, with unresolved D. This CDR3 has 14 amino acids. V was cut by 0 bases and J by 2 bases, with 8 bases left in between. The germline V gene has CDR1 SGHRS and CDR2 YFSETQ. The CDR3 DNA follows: TGCGCCAGCAGCTTGGGTTTAGGGCAAGAGACCCAGTACTTC. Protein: CASSLGLGQETQYF.

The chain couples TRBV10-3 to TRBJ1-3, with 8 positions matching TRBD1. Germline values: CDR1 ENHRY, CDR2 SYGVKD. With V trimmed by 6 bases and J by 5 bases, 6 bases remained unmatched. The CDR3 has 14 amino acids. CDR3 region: CAIRPDRDRNTIYF. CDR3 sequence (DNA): TGTGCCATCAGACCGGACAGGGATAGAAACACCATATATTTT.

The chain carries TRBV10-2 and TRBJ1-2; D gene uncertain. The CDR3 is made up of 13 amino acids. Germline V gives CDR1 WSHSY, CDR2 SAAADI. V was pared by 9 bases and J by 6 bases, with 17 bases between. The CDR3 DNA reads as TGCGCCAGTTCCTCGGTGGGTTTGAATGGCTACACCTTC. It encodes CASSSVGLNGYTF.

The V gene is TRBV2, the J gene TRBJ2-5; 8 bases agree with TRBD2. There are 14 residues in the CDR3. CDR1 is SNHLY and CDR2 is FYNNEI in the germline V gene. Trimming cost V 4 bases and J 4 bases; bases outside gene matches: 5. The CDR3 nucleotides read TGTGCCAGCAGTGTGGGGACTAGTCCAGAGACCCAGTACTTC. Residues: CASSVGTSPETQYF. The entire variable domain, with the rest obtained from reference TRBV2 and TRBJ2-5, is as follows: EPEVTQTPSHQVTQMGQEVILRCVPISNHLYFYWYRQILGQKVEFLVSFYNNEISEKSEIFDDQFSVERPDGSNFTLKIRSTKLEDSAMYFCASSVGTSPETQYFGPGTRLLVL.

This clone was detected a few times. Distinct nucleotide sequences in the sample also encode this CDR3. Here the CDR3 DNA reads TGTGCCAGCAGTCCTAGACAGGGATCCTACGAGCAGTACTTC. It encodes CASSPRQGSYEQYF. The chain recombines TRBV27 with TRBJ2-7; 7 nucleotides align to TRBD1. Germline-derived CDR1 and CDR2 are MNHEY and SMNVEV (reference sequence). This CDR3 spans 14 amino acids. The V segment lost 5 bases and the J segment 1 base; nucleotides outside the gene matches: 5.

CDR3: CVHTRESHTQYF. DNA for the CDR3: TGTGTCCACACCCGGGAGTCACATACGCAGTATTTT. The chain links TRBV30 to TRBJ2-3, with D possibly matching TRBD2 (6 bases). From germline, CDR1 is GTSNPN and CDR2 SVGIG (reference sequence). The CDR3 totals 12 residues. Full variable domain (rest looked up from reference TRBV30 and TRBJ2-3): SQTIHQWPATLVQPVGSPLSLECTVEGTSNPNLYWYRQAAGRGLQLLFYSVGIGQISSEVPQNLSASRPQDRQFILSSKKLLLSDSGFYLCVHTRESHTQYFGPGTRLTVL.

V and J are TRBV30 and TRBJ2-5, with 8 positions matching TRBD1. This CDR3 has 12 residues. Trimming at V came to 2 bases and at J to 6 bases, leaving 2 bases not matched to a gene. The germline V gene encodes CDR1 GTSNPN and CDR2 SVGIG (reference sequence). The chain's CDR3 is CAWSQGAKTQYF. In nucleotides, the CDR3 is TGTGCCTGGAGTCAGGGGGCGAAGACCCAGTACTTC.

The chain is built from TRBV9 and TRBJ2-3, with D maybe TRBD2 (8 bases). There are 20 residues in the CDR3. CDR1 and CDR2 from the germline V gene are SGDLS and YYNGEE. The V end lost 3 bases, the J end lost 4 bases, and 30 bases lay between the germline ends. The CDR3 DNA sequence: TGTGCCAGCAGCGCTCTACAGGGGCCAGTTAGGGGACTAGAGGCAGATACGCAGTATTTT. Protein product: CASSALQGPVRGLEADTQYF. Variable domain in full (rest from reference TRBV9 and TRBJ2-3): DSGVTQTPKHLITATGQRVTLRCSPRSGDLSVYWYQQSLDQGLQFLIQYYNGEERAKGNILERFSAQQFPDLHSELNLSSLELGDSALYFCASSALQGPVRGLEADTQYFGPGTRLTVL.

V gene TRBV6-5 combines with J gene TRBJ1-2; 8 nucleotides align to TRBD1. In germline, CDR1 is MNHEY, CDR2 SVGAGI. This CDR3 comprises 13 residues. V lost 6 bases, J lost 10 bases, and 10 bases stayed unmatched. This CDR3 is CASRESGQGDYTF. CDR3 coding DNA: TGTGCCAGCAGGGAGTCCGGACAGGGCGACTACACCTTC.